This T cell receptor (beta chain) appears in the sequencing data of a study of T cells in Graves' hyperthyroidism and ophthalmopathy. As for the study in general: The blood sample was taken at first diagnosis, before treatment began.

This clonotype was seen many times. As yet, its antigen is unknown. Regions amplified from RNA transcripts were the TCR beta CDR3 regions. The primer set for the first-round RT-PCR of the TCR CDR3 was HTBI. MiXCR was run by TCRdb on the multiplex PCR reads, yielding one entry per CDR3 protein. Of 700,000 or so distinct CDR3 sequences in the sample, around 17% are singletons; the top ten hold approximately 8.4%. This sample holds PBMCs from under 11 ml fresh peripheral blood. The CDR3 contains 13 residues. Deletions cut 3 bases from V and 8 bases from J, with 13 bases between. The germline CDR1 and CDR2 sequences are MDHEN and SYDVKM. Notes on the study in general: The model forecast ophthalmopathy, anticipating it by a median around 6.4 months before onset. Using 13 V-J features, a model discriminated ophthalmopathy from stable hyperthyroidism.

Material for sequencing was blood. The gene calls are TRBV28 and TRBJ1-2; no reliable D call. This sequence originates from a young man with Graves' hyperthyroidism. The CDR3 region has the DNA TGTGCCAGCAGTTTTCCCCTATCGGGCGGCTACACCTTC. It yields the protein CASSFPLSGGYTF.